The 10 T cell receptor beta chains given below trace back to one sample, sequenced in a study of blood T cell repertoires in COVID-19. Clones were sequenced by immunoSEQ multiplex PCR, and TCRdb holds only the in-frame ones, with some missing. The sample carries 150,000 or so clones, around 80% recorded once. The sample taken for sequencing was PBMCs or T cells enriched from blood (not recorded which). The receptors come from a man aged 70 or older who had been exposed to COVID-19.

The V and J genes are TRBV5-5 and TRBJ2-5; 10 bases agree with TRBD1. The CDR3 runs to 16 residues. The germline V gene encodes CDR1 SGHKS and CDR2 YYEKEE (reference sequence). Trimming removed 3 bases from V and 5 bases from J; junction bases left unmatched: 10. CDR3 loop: CASSYNPGQGWETQYF. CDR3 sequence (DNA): TGTGCCAGCAGCTATAACCCGGGACAGGGGTGGGAGACCCAGTACTTC.

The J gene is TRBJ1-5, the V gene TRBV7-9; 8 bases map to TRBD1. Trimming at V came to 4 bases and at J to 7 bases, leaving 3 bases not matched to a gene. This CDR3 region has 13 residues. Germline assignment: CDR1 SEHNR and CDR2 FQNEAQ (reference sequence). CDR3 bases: TGTGCCAGCAGCTCTAACAGGGGGCAGCCCCAGCATTTT. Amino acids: CASSSNRGQPQHF.

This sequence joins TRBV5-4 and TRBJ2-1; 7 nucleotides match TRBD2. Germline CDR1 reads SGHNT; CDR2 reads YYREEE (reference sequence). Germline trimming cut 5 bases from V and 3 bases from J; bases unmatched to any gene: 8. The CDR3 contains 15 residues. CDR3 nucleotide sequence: TGTGCCAGCAGTTTAACTAGCGCGAACTACAATGAGCAGTTCTTC. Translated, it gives CASSLTSANYNEQFF.

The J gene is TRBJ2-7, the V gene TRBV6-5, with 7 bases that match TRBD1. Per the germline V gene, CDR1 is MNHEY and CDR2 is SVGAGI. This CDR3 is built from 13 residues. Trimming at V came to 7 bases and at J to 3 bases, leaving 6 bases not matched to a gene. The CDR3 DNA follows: TGTGCCAGCACCCCGGGACAGCTCTACGAGCAGTACTTC. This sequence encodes CASTPGQLYEQYF.

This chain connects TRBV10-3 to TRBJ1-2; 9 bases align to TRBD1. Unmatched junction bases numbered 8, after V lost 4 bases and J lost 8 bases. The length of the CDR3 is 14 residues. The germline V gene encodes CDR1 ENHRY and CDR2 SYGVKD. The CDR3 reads CAISGYRQGEGYTF. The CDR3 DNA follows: TGTGCCATCAGTGGGTACCGACAGGGGGAAGGCTACACCTTC.

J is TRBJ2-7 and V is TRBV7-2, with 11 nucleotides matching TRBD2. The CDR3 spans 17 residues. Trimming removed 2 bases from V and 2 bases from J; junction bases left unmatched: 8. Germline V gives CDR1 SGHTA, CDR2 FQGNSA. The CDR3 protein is CASSLTTIAGGAYEQYF. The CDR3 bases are TGTGCCAGCAGCTTAACCACCATAGCGGGGGGGGCCTACGAGCAGTACTTC.

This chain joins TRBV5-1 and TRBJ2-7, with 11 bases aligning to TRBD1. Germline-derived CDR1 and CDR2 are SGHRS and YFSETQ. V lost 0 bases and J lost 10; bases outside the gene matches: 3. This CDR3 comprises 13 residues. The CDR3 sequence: CASSLGDRGEQYF. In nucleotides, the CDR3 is TGCGCCAGCAGCTTGGGGGACAGGGGGGAACAGTACTTC.

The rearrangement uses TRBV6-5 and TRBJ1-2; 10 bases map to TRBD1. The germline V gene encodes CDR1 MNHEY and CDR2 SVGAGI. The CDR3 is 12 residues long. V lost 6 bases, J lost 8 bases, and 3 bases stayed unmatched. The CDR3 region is CASSRTGGGYTF. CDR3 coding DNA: TGTGCCAGCAGCCGGACAGGGGGAGGCTACACCTTC.

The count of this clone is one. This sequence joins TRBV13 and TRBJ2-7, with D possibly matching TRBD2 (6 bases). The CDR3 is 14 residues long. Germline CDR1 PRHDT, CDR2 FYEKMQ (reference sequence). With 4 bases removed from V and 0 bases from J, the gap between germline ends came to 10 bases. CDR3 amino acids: CASSYGTASYEQYF. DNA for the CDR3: TGTGCCAGCAGCTACGGGACTGCCTCCTACGAGCAGTACTTC.

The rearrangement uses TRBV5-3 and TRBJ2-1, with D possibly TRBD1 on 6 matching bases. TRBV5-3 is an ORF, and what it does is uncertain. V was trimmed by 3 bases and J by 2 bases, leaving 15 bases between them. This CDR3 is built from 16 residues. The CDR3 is CARSYPRQAPYNEQFF. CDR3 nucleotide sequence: TGTGCCAGAAGCTACCCCCGACAGGCCCCCTACAATGAGCAGTTCTTC.